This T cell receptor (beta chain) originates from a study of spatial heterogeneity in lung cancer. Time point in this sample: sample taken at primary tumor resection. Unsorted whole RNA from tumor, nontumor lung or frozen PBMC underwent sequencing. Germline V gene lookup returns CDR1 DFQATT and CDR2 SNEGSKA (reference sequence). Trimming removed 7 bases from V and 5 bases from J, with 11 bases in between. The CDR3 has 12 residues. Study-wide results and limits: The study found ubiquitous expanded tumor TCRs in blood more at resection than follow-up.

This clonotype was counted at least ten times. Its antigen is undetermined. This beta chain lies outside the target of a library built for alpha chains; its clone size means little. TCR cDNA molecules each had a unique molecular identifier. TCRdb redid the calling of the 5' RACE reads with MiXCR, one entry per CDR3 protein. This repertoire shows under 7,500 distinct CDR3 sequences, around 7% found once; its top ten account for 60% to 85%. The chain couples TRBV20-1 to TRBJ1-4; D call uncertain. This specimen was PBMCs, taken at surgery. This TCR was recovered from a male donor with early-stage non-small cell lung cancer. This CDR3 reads CSVGGRNEKLFF. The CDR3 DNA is TGCAGTGTGGGCGGCCGGAATGAAAAACTGTTTTTT.